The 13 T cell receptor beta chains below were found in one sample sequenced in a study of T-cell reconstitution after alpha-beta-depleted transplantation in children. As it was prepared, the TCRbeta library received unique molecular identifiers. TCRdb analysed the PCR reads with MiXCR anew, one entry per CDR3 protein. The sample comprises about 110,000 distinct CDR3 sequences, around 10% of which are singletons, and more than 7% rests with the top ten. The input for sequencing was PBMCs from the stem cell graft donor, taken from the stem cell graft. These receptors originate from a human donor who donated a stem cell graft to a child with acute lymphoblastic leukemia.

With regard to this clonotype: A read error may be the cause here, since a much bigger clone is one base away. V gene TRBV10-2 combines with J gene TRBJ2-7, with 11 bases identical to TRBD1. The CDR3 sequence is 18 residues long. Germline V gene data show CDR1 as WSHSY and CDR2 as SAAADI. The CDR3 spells CASSEFYTGTGGYYGQYF. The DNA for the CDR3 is TGCGCCAGCAGTGAGTTTTATACCGGGACAGGGGGATATTACGGGCAGTACTTC.

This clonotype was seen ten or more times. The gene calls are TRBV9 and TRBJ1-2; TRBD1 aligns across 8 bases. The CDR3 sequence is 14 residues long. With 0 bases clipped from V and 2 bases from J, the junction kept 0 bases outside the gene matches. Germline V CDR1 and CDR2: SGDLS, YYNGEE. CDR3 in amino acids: CASSVGQGNYGYTF. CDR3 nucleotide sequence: TGTGCCAGCAGCGTAGGACAGGGGAACTATGGCTACACCTTC.

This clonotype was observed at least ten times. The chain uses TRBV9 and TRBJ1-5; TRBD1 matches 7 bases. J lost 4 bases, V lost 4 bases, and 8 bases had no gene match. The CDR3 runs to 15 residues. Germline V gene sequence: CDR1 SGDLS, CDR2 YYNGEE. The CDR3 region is CASSPRGGANQPQHF. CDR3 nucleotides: TGTGCCAGCAGCCCCAGGGGGGGCGCGAATCAGCCCCAGCATTTT.

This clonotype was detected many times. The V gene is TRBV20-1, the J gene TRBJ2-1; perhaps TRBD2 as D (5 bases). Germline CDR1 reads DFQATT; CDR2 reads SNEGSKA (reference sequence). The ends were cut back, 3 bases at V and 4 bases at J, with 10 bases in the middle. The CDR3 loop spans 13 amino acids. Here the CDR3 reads CSARSRGYNEQFF. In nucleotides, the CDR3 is TGCAGTGCTAGGTCCCGGGGTTACAATGAGCAGTTCTTC.

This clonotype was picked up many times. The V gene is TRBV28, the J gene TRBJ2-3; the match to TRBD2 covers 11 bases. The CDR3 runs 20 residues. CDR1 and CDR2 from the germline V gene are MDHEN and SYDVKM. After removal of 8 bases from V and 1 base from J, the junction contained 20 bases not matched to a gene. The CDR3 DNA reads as TGTGCCAGCTTCCCTAGCGGGAGGCACACCCCACCACCAGGCACAGATACGCAGTATTTT. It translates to CASFPSGRHTPPPGTDTQYF.

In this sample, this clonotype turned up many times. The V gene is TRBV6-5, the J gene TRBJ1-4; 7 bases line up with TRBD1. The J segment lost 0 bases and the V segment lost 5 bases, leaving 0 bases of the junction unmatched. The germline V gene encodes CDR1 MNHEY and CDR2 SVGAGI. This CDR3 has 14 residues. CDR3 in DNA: TGTGCCAGCAGTACAGGGGCAACTAATGAAAAACTGTTTTTT. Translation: CASSTGATNEKLFF.

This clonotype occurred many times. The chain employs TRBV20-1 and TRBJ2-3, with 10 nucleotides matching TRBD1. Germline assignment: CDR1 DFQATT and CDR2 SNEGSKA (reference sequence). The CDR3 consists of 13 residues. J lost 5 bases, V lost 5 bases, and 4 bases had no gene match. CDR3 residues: CSARQGAGDTQYF. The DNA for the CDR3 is TGCAGTGCTCGACAGGGGGCAGGAGATACGCAGTATTTT.

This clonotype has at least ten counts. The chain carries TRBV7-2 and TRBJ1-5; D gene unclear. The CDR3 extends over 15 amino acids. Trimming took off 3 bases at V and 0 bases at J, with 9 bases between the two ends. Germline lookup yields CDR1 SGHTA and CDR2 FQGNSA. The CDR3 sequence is CASSLEKSSNQPQHF. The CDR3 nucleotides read TGTGCCAGCAGCTTGGAAAAGAGTAGCAATCAGCCCCAGCATTTT.

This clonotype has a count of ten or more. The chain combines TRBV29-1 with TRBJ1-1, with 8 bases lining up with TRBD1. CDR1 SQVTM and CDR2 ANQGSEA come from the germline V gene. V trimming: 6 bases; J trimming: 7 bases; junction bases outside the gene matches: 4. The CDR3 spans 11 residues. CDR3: CSVGTGDEAFF. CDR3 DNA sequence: TGCAGCGTCGGGACAGGAGATGAAGCTTTCTTT. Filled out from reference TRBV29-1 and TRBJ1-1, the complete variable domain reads SAVISQKPSRDICQRGTSLTIQCQVDSQVTMMFWYRQQPGQSLTLIATANQGSEATYESGFVIDKFPISRPNLTFSTLTVSNMSPEDSSIYLCSVGTGDEAFFGQGTRLTVV.

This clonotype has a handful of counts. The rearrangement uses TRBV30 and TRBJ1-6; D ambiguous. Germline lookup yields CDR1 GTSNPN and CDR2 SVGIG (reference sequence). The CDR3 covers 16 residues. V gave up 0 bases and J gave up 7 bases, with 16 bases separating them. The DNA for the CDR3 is TGTGCCTGGAGTGTATCCCTGACGGCAGGAAATTCACCCCTCCACTTT. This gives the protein CAWSVSLTAGNSPLHF. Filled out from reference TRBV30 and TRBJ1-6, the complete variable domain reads SQTIHQWPATLVQPVGSPLSLECTVEGTSNPNLYWYRQAAGRGLQLLFYSVGIGQISSEVPQNLSASRPQDRQFILSSKKLLLSDSGFYLCAWSVSLTAGNSPLHFGNGTRLTVT.

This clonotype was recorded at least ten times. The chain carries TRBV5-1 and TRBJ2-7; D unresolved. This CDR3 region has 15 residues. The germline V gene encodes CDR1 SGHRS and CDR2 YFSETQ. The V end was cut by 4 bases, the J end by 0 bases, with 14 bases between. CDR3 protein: CASSEPRTHSYEQYF. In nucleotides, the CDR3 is TGCGCCAGCAGCGAACCCAGGACCCACTCCTACGAGCAGTACTTC.

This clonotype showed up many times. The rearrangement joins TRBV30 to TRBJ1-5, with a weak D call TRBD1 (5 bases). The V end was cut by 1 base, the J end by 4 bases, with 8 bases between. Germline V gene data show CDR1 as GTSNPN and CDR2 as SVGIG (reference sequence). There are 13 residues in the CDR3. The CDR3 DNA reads TGTGCCTGGAGTGCACAGGCAAATCAGCCCCAGCATTTT. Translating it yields CAWSAQANQPQHF.

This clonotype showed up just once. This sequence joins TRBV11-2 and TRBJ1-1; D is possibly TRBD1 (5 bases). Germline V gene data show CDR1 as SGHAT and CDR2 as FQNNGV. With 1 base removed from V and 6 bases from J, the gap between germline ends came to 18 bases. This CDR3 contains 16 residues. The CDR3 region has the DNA TGTGCCAGCAGCTTAGTTTCGAGCGGGGGTTACCCTGAAGCTTTCTTT. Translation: CASSLVSSGGYPEAFF.